This entry lists 16 T cell receptor beta chains sequenced from one sample in a study of CXCR3-negative and CXCR3-positive naive CD8 T cells. Regarding the study as a whole: TRB CDR3s of CXCR3-positive naive cells were more hydrophobic than those of CXCR3-negative naive cells.

cDNA libraries for TRB were generated by 5' RACE incorporating UMI labels. TCRdb reprocessed the 5' RACE reads and keeps a single row for each CDR3 protein, giving no DNA. In total, the table holds 95,000 to 100,000 distinct CDR3 sequences. Antigens for these TCRs are unknown. The sequenced material came from naive CXCR3+ CD8+ T cells from blood. Subset denoted: CD45RO-CCR7+CD27+CD95- naive CD8+ T cells expressing CXCR3 (TNR3+). The origin of the receptors is a human donor in good health. Some clones in this sample may be carry-over from other donors' samples.

The CDR3 sequence is CASSIDGLQLNIQYF. The rearrangement joins TRBV19 to TRBJ2-4. The germline gives CDR1 LNHDA, CDR2 SQIVND (reference sequence). The CDR3 spans 15 residues.

V gene TRBV6-2 or TRBV6-3 combines with J gene TRBJ1-2. The CDR3 is made up of 12 amino acids. Germline CDR1 MNHEY, CDR2 SVGEGT. The CDR3 reads CASEGLNYGYTF.

The chain joins TRBV4-1 to TRBJ1-1; as DNA is missing, the TRBD1 call by TCRdb cannot be tested. The CDR3 loop spans 16 amino acids. CDR1 and CDR2 from the germline V gene are MGHRA and YSYEKL. CDR3 sequence reads: CASSQGAGVRDTEAFF.

The chain uses TRBV9 and TRBJ1-1; TCRdb lists TRBD1, though no DNA is available to test this call. This CDR3 is 17 amino acids long. Germline CDR1 and CDR2: SGDLS and YYNGEE. CDR3 protein: CASSVEDSDTMNTEAFF.

This sequence joins TRBV20-1 and TRBJ1-1. Germline assignment: CDR1 DFQATT and CDR2 SNEGSKA (reference sequence). CDR3 length: 15 amino acids. The CDR3 sequence is CSAREVTTRSTEAFF.

This chain joins TRBV19 and TRBJ2-7; no DNA is available, so the TRBD1 call from TCRdb remains unchecked. The CDR3 covers 15 residues. The V gene's germline CDR1 is LNHDA and CDR2 SQIVND (reference sequence). The chain's CDR3 is CASSPWTGISYEQYF.

V is TRBV7-6 and J is TRBJ2-3; TCRdb names TRBD1, which stays unverified in the absence of DNA. This CDR3 comprises 13 residues. CDR1 and CDR2 (germline): SGHVS, FNYEAQ. The CDR3 spells CASSGGYTDTQYF.

This chain links TRBV2 with TRBJ2-6; TCRdb selects TRBD1, and the lack of DNA leaves this call unchecked. Per germline, CDR1 SNHLY and CDR2 FYNNEI. CDR3 length equals 17 residues. CDR3 protein: CASSDLPGISGANVLTF.

The chain has TRBV29-1 and TRBJ2-7; TCRdb reports TRBD1, a call that lacks DNA to check it against. This CDR3 spans 12 amino acids. Germline V CDR1 and CDR2: SQVTM, ANQGSEA. CDR3: CSVRTESYEQYF.

The chain employs TRBV29-1 and TRBJ1-2. Germline CDR1 and CDR2: SQVTM and ANQGSEA. CDR3 length: 11 residues. The CDR3: CSVAASYGYTF.

This chain uses TRBV5-4 with TRBJ2-5; TCRdb picks TRBD1, but there is no DNA to check that call. Germline CDR1 is SGHNT and CDR2 is YYREEE (reference sequence). The CDR3 contains 13 residues. This CDR3 reads CASIPDSQETQYF.

The CDR3 here is CSARDLTGANEKLFF. The chain employs TRBV20-1 and TRBJ1-4; TCRdb picks TRBD1, but there is no DNA to check that call. The germline gives CDR1 DFQATT, CDR2 SNEGSKA (reference sequence). The CDR3 sequence is 15 residues long.

V usage is TRBV29-1 and J usage is TRBJ2-2. The CDR3 loop spans 14 amino acids. Germline V gene data show CDR1 as SQVTM and CDR2 as ANQGSEA. CDR3 in amino acids: CSVEGTPNTGELFF.

The chain joins TRBV2 to TRBJ2-7; lacking DNA, the TRBD1 call made by TCRdb goes unchecked. The germline V gene has CDR1 SNHLY and CDR2 FYNNEI. The CDR3 runs to 13 residues. The CDR3 spells CASNPGEGYEQYF.

The chain carries TRBV29-1 and TRBJ2-7; absent DNA, TCRdb's TRBD2 call cannot be checked. The CDR3 contains 18 residues. Germline V gene lookup returns CDR1 SQVTM and CDR2 ANQGSEA. The CDR3 is CSVEDRGLVAGAPYEQYF.

This chain joins TRBV27 and TRBJ2-1; no DNA is available, so the TRBD2 call from TCRdb remains unchecked. Germline CDR1 MNHEY, CDR2 SMNVEV (reference sequence). The CDR3 is 16 residues long. CDR3 residues: CASSHERGTLYNEQFF.